This T cell receptor beta chain was observed in a study of T cell repertoires in cytomegalovirus infection. Study details: Indications of both CMV infection and matching HLA type were provided by public TCR beta signatures.

A single record per CDR3 protein comes from TCRdb applying MiXCR to the reads. The table includes approximately 220,000 distinct CDR3 sequences, about 38% detected once. In the case of this clonotype: Its antigen is unknown.

This CDR3 region has 16 residues. V gave up 0 bases and J gave up 7 bases, with 13 bases separating them. The V gene's germline CDR1 is LNHNV and CDR2 YYDKDF (reference sequence). This TCR was sampled from a human donor in good health (CMV status not recorded). Some clones in this sample may be carry-over from other donors' samples. Sequenced material: CD8+ T cells from cultured PBMCs, taken from culture after CMV antigen stimulation. The chain carries TRBV15 and TRBJ1-6; D remains ambiguous. The CDR3 sequence: CATSRERAMWNSPLHF. CDR3 sequence (DNA): TGTGCCACCAGCAGAGAACGGGCCATGTGGAATTCACCCCTCCACTTT.